This T cell receptor beta chain was recorded in a study of CD8 T cells in ankylosing spondylitis. Findings and limits, study-wide: Seemingly distinctive of ankylosing spondylitis blood was a TCR beta motif formed by eight highly homologous variants. Significantly higher representation of disease-linked clones was reported for matched ankylosing spondylitis synovial fluid.

Quantitative barcoded 5'-RACE was used to prepare TCR beta libraries. MiXCR, run by TCRdb on the 5' RACE reads, gives a single entry per CDR3 protein. Here the sample spans 340,000 or so distinct CDR3 sequences, around 15% being singletons. About this clonotype itself: Antigen: not known.

The CDR3 is made up of 14 amino acids. V was trimmed by 4 bases and J by 6 bases, leaving 13 bases between them. Germline CDR1 is MGHDK and CDR2 is SYGVNS. Sequencing was performed on blood, either unsorted or a sorted T cell fraction (not recorded which). The chain couples TRBV25-1 to TRBJ1-5, with D possibly matching TRBD1 (6 bases). This sequence was found in a male donor with ankylosing spondylitis or in good health (not recorded which). The CDR3 nucleotides read TGTGCCAGCAGTGGTATTGGGGGCGGTCAGCCCCAGCATTTT. Its protein product is CASSGIGGGQPQHF.